The subject of this entry is one TCR beta chain. This sample was taken from a study of blood T cell repertoires in COVID-19. In the study overall: Sources were T cells, B-cell-depleted T cells, or PBMCs; the material itself was cDNA or gDNA.

Study processing details: Reference gene primer amplification in the assay estimated nucleated cell counts. Assay: immunoSEQ multiplex PCR; the TCRdb copy retains only in-frame clones and omits some. That table furnishes V, J and clone size, whereas the DNA furnished D and trimming. The sample gives roughly 290,000 clones, roughly 89% of which show up once; about 1.7% is in the top ten. CDR3 length: 17 amino acids. Trimming cost V 0 bases and J 3 bases; bases outside gene matches: 2. CDR1 MGHDK and CDR2 SYGVNS come from the germline V gene. This rearrangement joins TRBV25-1 to TRBJ2-7, with TRBD2 matching over 16 bases. Sequencing input: PBMCs or T cells enriched from blood (not recorded which). This clonotype was sampled from a woman in her late teens or twenties with acute COVID-19. The CDR3 here is CASSEYGTSGRDYEQYF. The DNA for the CDR3 is TGTGCCAGCAGTGAATATGGGACTAGCGGGAGGGACTACGAGCAGTACTTC.